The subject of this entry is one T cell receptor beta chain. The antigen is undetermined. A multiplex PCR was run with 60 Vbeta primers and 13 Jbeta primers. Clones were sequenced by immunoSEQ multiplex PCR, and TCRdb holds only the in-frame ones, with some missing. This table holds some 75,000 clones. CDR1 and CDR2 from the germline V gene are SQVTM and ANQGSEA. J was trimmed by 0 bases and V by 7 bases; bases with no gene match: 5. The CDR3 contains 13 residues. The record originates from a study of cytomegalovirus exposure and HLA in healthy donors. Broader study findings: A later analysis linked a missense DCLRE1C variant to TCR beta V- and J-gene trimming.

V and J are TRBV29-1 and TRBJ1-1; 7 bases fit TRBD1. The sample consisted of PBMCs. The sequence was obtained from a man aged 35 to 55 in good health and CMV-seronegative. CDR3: CSGRTGVNTEAFF. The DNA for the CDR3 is TGCAGCGGGAGAACAGGGGTGAACACTGAAGCTTTCTTT.